These T cell receptor beta chains were read from a single sample in a study of blood T cell repertoires in COVID-19. Here immunoSEQ multiplex PCR was the method, and the copy in TCRdb shows in-frame clones only, minus some. The sample records hundreds of thousands of clones, about nine tenths being singletons. Material: PBMCs or T cells enriched from blood (not recorded which). The receptors stem from a woman aged 25 to 39 with acute COVID-19. Both conserved end residues are part of each CDR3. D genes are given only for firm matches. Clone size is given for some rows only: seen once, a few or many times, or a class if the clone is expanded.

J gene	clone size	D gene	V gene	CDR3 DNA	CDR3 protein
TRBJ2-7	-	TRBD1	TRBV28	TGTGCCAGCAGTTCCCCGCCCGGGACAGGGGGCCGCGAGCAGTACTTC	CASSSPPGTGGREQYF
TRBJ1-1	few	-	TRBV18	TGTGCCAGCTCACGTGACTCTAACACTGAAGCTTTCTTT	CASSRDSNTEAFF
TRBJ1-1	-	-	TRBV27	TGTGCCAGCAGTCAATCAATGGGTAGACGGGGCACTGAAGCTTTCTTT	CASSQSMGRRGTEAFF
TRBJ2-7	-	TRBD1	TRBV7-2	TGTGCCAGCAGCTCCCGGGACAGCCTAACGTACGAGCAGTACTTC	CASSSRDSLTYEQYF
TRBJ2-2	-	TRBD1	TRBV7-9	TGTGCCAGCAGCCCAGACAGGGTTGGCGGGGAGCTGTTTTTT	CASSPDRVGGELFF
TRBJ2-7	-	TRBD2	TRBV5-6	TGTGCCAGCAGCTTCAAAGGGACTAGCGAGAGCTACGAGCAGTACTTC	CASSFKGTSESYEQYF
TRBJ1-5	-	-	TRBV27	TGTGCCAGCAGTCACATAAGTCAGGGGAGTGGCAATCAGCCCCAGCATTTT	CASSHISQGSGNQPQHF
TRBJ1-2	-	-	TRBV10-3	TGTGCCATCAGGGGGAGTAACTATGGCTACACCTTC	CAIRGSNYGYTF
TRBJ1-5	-	-	TRBV6-1	TGTGCCAGCAGTGCAGCCGGAGGGCCCCAGCATTTT	CASSAAGGPQHF
TRBJ1-5	few	-	TRBV12-3/TRBV12-4	TGTGCCAGCAGTTTCGGGGGAAATCAGCCCCAGCATTTT	CASSFGGNQPQHF
TRBJ2-7	-	TRBD2	TRBV7-6	TGTGCCAGCAGCTTAGGTGGGACTAGCGGCTACGAGCAGTACTTC	CASSLGGTSGYEQYF
TRBJ1-2	-	TRBD1	TRBV28	TGTGCCAGCAGAGAGGGACAGGGGGCGACCGGCTACACCTTC	CASREGQGATGYTF
TRBJ2-7	-	-	TRBV2	TGTGCCAGCACGCGGGACCCTTCGGGCTACGAGCAGTACTTC	CASTRDPSGYEQYF
TRBJ2-1	-	-	TRBV5-3	TGTGCCAGAAGCGAAAAACGGGACTCCTACAATGAGCAGTTCTTC	CARSEKRDSYNEQFF
TRBJ1-1	once	-	TRBV28	TGTGCCAGCAGTTTTGCCCGCCGGGTGAACACTGAAGCTTTCTTT	CASSFARRVNTEAFF
TRBJ1-4	-	-	TRBV12-3/TRBV12-4	TGTGCCAGCAGACTCGCGGGCGGTGAAAAACTGTTTTTT	CASRLAGGEKLFF
TRBJ1-4	once	-	TRBV25-1	TGTGCCAGCAGTGCGGCGGGTGCCGCAACTAATGAAAAACTGTTTTTT	CASSAAGAATNEKLFF
TRBJ1-5	few	TRBD1	TRBV19	TGTGCCAGTAGTAAGGGACAGGGTAGGGCGGGGAGCAATCAGCCCCAGCATTTT	CASSKGQGRAGSNQPQHF
TRBJ2-1	-	-	TRBV7-7	TGTGCTAGCAGCTCATCCTTGGGGGCTCACAATGAGCAGTTCTTC	CASSSSLGAHNEQFF
TRBJ2-5	-	-	TRBV7-6	TGTGCCAGCAGCTTAGTAACTCCCACGGGGCAAGAGACCCAGTACTTC	CASSLVTPTGQETQYF
TRBJ2-1	-	-	TRBV29-1	TGCAGCGTACTGAGATCCTACAATGAGCAGTTCTTC	CSVLRSYNEQFF
TRBJ1-2	-	TRBD1	TRBV18	TGTGCCAGCTCACCGGGGACAGGGGGCTTTGGCTACACCTTC	CASSPGTGGFGYTF
TRBJ2-5	-	TRBD2	TRBV5-1	TGCGCCAGCAGCTTGGGAACTAGCGGGGTACAAGAGACCCAGTACTTC	CASSLGTSGVQETQYF
TRBJ1-4	-	-	TRBV7-9	TGTGCCAGCAGCTCTTCTAATGAAAAACTGTTTTTT	CASSSSNEKLFF
TRBJ2-5	few	TRBD2	TRBV19	TGTGCCAGTAGTAACCCCTTCGCCGGGAGGTTGGTAGAGACCCAGTACTTC	CASSNPFAGRLVETQYF
TRBJ2-1	-	-	TRBV3-1/TRBV3-2	TGTGCCAGCAGCCCCAATGACAATGAGCAGTTCTTC	CASSPNDNEQFF
TRBJ2-7	-	-	TRBV9	TGTGCCAGCAGCGTAGGGACATCCTACGAGCAGTACTTC	CASSVGTSYEQYF
TRBJ2-5	-	TRBD2	TRBV6-2/TRBV6-3	TGTGCCAGCACTTATCGCGGGAGGGCCCGAGAGACCCAGTACTTC	CASTYRGRARETQYF
TRBJ2-7	-	TRBD1	TRBV28	TGTGCCAGCAGTCGGACAGGGGATACCTACGAGCAGTACTTC	CASSRTGDTYEQYF
TRBJ2-3	-	-	TRBV6-5	TGTGCCAGCAGTTACACATTCCCAAGGACATCAGATACGCAGTATTTT	CASSYTFPRTSDTQYF
TRBJ2-3	-	TRBD2	TRBV7-6	TGTGCCAGCAGCCTAATAGCGGGAGGGGGAGATACGCAGTATTTT	CASSLIAGGGDTQYF
TRBJ1-2	few	-	TRBV29-1	TGCAGCGCCGCCGACAGACCGGACTATGGCTACACCTTC	CSAADRPDYGYTF
TRBJ1-5	-	TRBD1	TRBV28	TGTGCCAGCAGTCCCTCCGGGACAGGGGAACCCCGCCAGCCCCAGCATTTT	CASSPSGTGEPRQPQHF